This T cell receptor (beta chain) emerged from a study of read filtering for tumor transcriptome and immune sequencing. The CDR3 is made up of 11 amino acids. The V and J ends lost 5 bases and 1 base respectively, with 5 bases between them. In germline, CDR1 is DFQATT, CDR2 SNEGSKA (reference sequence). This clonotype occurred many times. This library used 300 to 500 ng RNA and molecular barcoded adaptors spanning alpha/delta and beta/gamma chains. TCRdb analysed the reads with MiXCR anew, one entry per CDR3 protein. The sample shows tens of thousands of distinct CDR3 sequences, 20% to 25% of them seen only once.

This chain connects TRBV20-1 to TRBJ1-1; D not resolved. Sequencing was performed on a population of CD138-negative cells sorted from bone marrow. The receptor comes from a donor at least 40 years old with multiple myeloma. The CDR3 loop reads CSAHWNTEAFF. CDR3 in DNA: TGCAGTGCTCACTGGAACACTGAAGCTTTCTTT.